The 32 T cell receptor beta chains below were found in one sample sequenced in a study of cytomegalovirus exposure and HLA in healthy donors (dated by TCRdb to the late 2010s). Libraries were constructed by the immunoSEQ multiplex PCR assay. A mixture of 60 forward primers for TCR Vbeta segments and 13 reverse primers for TCR Jbeta segments was used in the multiplex PCR. TCRdb obtained this table from immuneACCESS and retained in-frame rearrangements with V and J assigned. These tables miss some clones; where compared with another copy, unresolved V genes account for less than half of the shortfall, and the remainder is unexplained. The sample table records around 140,000 clones; roughly 8.8% of these occur just once. The ten largest clones add up to roughly 6.4% of the sample. The sample comprised PBMCs. The receptors originated from a woman aged 40 to 50 in good health and CMV-seropositive.

This clone has more than one count but fewer than ten. V is TRBV5-4 and J is TRBJ2-7; 11 bases align to TRBD1. The CDR3 totals 14 residues. The junction had 1 base not matched to a gene; V was cut back by 0 bases and J by 5 bases. Germline CDR1 and CDR2: SGHNT and YYREEE (reference sequence). CDR3 loop: CASSLGTGGHEQYF. Here the CDR3 DNA reads TGTGCCAGCAGCTTGGGGACAGGGGGCCACGAGCAGTACTTC.

The chain employs TRBV18 and TRBJ2-3, with 9 bases matching TRBD1. J lost 3 bases, V lost 2 bases, and 3 bases had no gene match. The CDR3 has 15 amino acids. Germline lookup yields CDR1 KGHSH and CDR2 LQKENI. The CDR3 sequence: CASSPADRGTDTQYF. CDR3 DNA sequence: TGTGCCAGCTCACCAGCGGACAGGGGAACAGATACGCAGTATTTT. The variable domain in full, completed from reference TRBV18 and TRBJ2-3, reads NAGVMQNPRHLVRRRGQEARLRCSPMKGHSHVYWYRQLPEEGLKFMVYLQKENIIDESGMPKERFSAEFPKEGPSILRIQQVVRGDSAAYFCASSPADRGTDTQYFGPGTRLTVL.

In its sample, this clone was seen a few times. This chain links TRBV11-2 with TRBJ1-2; the D is unclear. Looked up from germline, CDR1 is SGHAT and CDR2 is FQNNGV. Trimming stripped 0 bases from V and 0 bases from J, with 5 bases between. The CDR3 runs 14 residues. This CDR3 is CASSLDLANYGYTF. The CDR3 coding sequence is TGTGCCAGCAGCTTAGATTTAGCTAACTATGGCTACACCTTC.

The chain couples TRBV11-3 to TRBJ2-2; 9 bases fit TRBD2. Germline V gene lookup returns CDR1 SGHNT and CDR2 YENEEA. The CDR3 length is 15 residues. Germline trimming cut 6 bases from V and 1 base from J; bases unmatched to any gene: 3. CDR3 amino acids: CASSLAGRNTGELFF. CDR3 in DNA: TGTGCCAGCAGTCTAGCGGGGAGGAACACCGGGGAGCTGTTTTTT. The complete variable domain, with remaining parts taken from reference TRBV11-3 and TRBJ2-2, reads EAGVVQSPRYKIIEKKQPVAFWCNPISGHNTLYWYLQNLGQGPELLIRYENEEAVDDSQLPKDRFSAERLKGVDSTLKIQPAELGDSAVYLCASSLAGRNTGELFFGEGSRLTVL.

This clone has at least ten counts. This chain joins TRBV6-6 and TRBJ1-2; 8 bases are shared with TRBD1. CDR1 is MNHNY, CDR2 SVGAGI, per germline (reference sequence). The V gene end was trimmed by 6 bases and the J gene end by 5 bases; junction bases not matched to a gene: 8. This CDR3 has 14 residues. This CDR3 is CASRSGQETYGYTF. CDR3 in DNA: TGTGCCAGCAGGTCGGGACAGGAAACTTATGGCTACACCTTC.

The chain joins TRBV5-4 to TRBJ1-1, with TRBD1 matching over 7 bases. The trim removed 4 bases at V and 0 bases at J, leaving 3 bases unmatched. This CDR3 region has 14 residues. Germline V CDR1 and CDR2: SGHNT, YYREEE (reference sequence). The CDR3 DNA is TGTGCCAGCAGCCAGGGACAGCTGAACACTGAAGCTTTCTTT. Translation gives CASSQGQLNTEAFF.

There are a few counts of this clone. The CDR3 reads CASSFRTGPNYEQYF. The CDR3 coding sequence is TGTGCCAGCAGCTTTCGGACAGGGCCCAACTACGAGCAGTACTTC. The chain links TRBV9 to TRBJ2-7; 8 bases are a match to TRBD1. Germline CDR1 is SGDLS and CDR2 is YYNGEE. The CDR3 sequence is 15 residues long. The ends lost 4 bases at V and 3 bases at J; junction bases unmatched: 9.

In its sample, this clone was seen a few times. The gene calls are TRBV5-1 and TRBJ2-3; TRBD2 matches 11 bases. Germline assignment: CDR1 SGHRS and CDR2 YFSETQ. The CDR3 totals 18 residues. The V gene end was trimmed by 0 bases and the J gene end by 4 bases; junction bases not matched to a gene: 10. CDR3 residues: CASSLVSGGAVPADTQYF. As DNA, the CDR3 is TGCGCCAGCAGCTTGGTTAGCGGGGGGGCTGTCCCCGCAGATACGCAGTATTTT.

This clone was found a few times. V gene TRBV6-5 combines with J gene TRBJ2-7; D may be TRBD2 (6 bases). Germline V gene sequence: CDR1 MNHEY, CDR2 SVGAGI. The CDR3 length is 15 residues. V lost 4 bases and J 0 bases, leaving 13 bases between the germline ends. CDR3 coding DNA: TGTGCCAGCAGTTTGGGACTCGACAGCTCCTACGAGCAGTACTTC. This sequence encodes CASSLGLDSSYEQYF.

The chain couples TRBV5-1 to TRBJ2-1, with TRBD1 identical over 9 bases. Trimming cost V 3 bases and J 4 bases; bases outside gene matches: 14. Germline loops: CDR1 SGHRS, CDR2 YFSETQ. The CDR3 consists of 18 residues. The DNA of the CDR3 is TGCGCCAGCAGCTCTTTGTACCCGGGACAGGGAATTTACAATGAGCAGTTCTTC. This sequence encodes CASSSLYPGQGIYNEQFF. Complete variable domain (other parts from reference TRBV5-1 and TRBJ2-1): KAGVTQTPRYLIKTRGQQVTLSCSPISGHRSVSWYQQTPGQGLQFLFEYFSETQRNKGNFPGRFSGRQFSNSRSEMNVSTLELGDSALYLCASSSLYPGQGIYNEQFFGPGTRLTVL.

The V call is TRBV12-1, the J call TRBJ1-1; the DNA was not used to check the table's D call, TRBD1. TRBV12-1 is listed as a pseudogene. The CDR3 is 18 residues long. The CDR3 is CASSFVNITGTKNTEAFF. Here the CDR3 DNA reads TGTGCCAGCAGCTTTGTTAATATTACCGGGACAAAGAACACTGAAGCTTTCTTT.

This clone showed up just a few times. This sequence joins TRBV19 and TRBJ1-2; 8 bases are a match to TRBD1. Germline trimming cut 8 bases from V and 7 bases from J; bases unmatched to any gene: 12. CDR3 size: 14 residues. Germline CDR1 is LNHDA and CDR2 is SQIVND (reference sequence). The CDR3 sequence: CASQYGQGAFGYTF. In DNA, the CDR3 is TGTGCCAGTCAATACGGGCAGGGGGCTTTTGGCTACACCTTC. Full variable domain (rest looked up from reference TRBV19 and TRBJ1-2): DGGITQSPKYLFRKEGQNVTLSCEQNLNHDAMYWYRQDPGQGLRLIYYSQIVNDFQKGDIAEGYSVSREKKESFPLTVTSAQKNPTAFYLCASQYGQGAFGYTFGSGTRLTVV.

This sequence joins TRBV4-3 and TRBJ2-1, with D perhaps matching TRBD2 (6 bases). Germline-derived CDR1 and CDR2 are LGHNA and YSLEER. The ends were cut back, 4 bases at V and 1 base at J, with 20 bases in the middle. The CDR3 loop spans 18 amino acids. The CDR3 spells CASSPYLPAGRSYNEQFF. The CDR3 DNA sequence: TGCGCCAGCAGCCCATATCTCCCTGCGGGGAGATCCTACAATGAGCAGTTCTTC.

V gene TRBV10-2 combines with J gene TRBJ2-5, with D tentatively TRBD2 (5 bases). Trimming removed 2 bases from V and 4 bases from J, with 8 bases in between. In germline, CDR1 is WSHSY, CDR2 SAAADI. The CDR3 has 13 residues. The CDR3 DNA sequence: TGCGCCAGCAGTGAGCCTAGCTTAGAGACCCAGTACTTC. Translation: CASSEPSLETQYF.

This sequence joins TRBV9 and TRBJ2-2; 7 bases line up with TRBD1. The J segment lost 1 base and the V segment lost 0 bases, leaving 3 bases of the junction unmatched. The CDR3 runs to 16 residues. Germline V gives CDR1 SGDLS, CDR2 YYNGEE. The CDR3 DNA is TGTGCCAGCAGCGTAGGGGCAGGGGGGAACACCGGGGAGCTGTTTTTT. It yields the protein CASSVGAGGNTGELFF.

The CDR3 is CASHYRDQPQHF. CDR3 sequence (DNA): TGTGCCAGCCATTACAGGGATCAGCCCCAGCATTTT. This chain links TRBV19 with TRBJ1-5; D might be TRBD1 (6 bases). This CDR3 has 12 amino acids. From germline, CDR1 is LNHDA and CDR2 SQIVND (reference sequence). V was clipped by 9 bases and J by 5 bases, with 11 bases between them.

This clone was detected a few times. CDR3 residues: CASSLAQGSTEAFF. CDR3 DNA: TGCGCCAGCAGCTTGGCACAGGGCAGCACTGAAGCTTTCTTT. J is TRBJ1-1 and V is TRBV5-1, with D possibly being TRBD1 (6 bases). CDR3 length: 14 amino acids. V lost 0 bases and J lost 4, with 10 bases in between. Germline V gene lookup returns CDR1 SGHRS and CDR2 YFSETQ.

The chain couples TRBV29-1 to TRBJ2-5, with D perhaps matching TRBD2 (6 bases). The ends were cut back, 7 bases at V and 2 bases at J, with 14 bases in the middle. Germline loops: CDR1 SQVTM, CDR2 ANQGSEA. The CDR3 is 13 amino acids. The CDR3 DNA follows: TGCAGCGCTGGAGGGGCCTTACAAGAGACCCAGTACTTC. As protein: CSAGGALQETQYF.

This clone was observed a few times. The CDR3 region is CASSQEGSGASYNEQFF. Written as DNA, the CDR3 is TGTGCCAGCAGCCAAGAAGGGAGCGGGGCCTCCTACAATGAGCAGTTCTTC. This sequence joins TRBV4-2 and TRBJ2-1, with 7 nucleotides matching TRBD2. V lost 0 bases, J lost 0 bases, and 5 bases stayed unmatched. Germline V CDR1 and CDR2: LGHNA, YNFKEQ. The CDR3 contains 17 residues.

This chain joins TRBV5-5 and TRBJ2-3; D is unresolved. This CDR3 has 14 amino acids. CDR1 and CDR2 from the germline V gene are SGHKS and YYEKEE (reference sequence). V lost 0 bases to trimming and J lost 3 bases, with 8 bases between them. The CDR3: CASSLVQRTDTQYF. CDR3 nucleotide sequence: TGTGCCAGCAGCTTGGTGCAGAGGACAGATACGCAGTATTTT.

This clone came up a few times. The chain couples TRBV6-1 to TRBJ1-4; TRBD1 agrees at 7 bases. CDR3 length equals 14 residues. Germline trimming cut 8 bases from V and 5 bases from J; bases unmatched to any gene: 8. Looked up from germline, CDR1 is MNHNS and CDR2 is SASEGT. CDR3 DNA: TGTGCCAGCGAAAAGGGACAGAGAAATGAAAAACTGTTTTTT. Protein product: CASEKGQRNEKLFF.

This clone was seen more than once but under ten times. This chain connects TRBV5-4 to TRBJ2-5; no definite D call. CDR3 length: 11 residues. Trimming left V 3 bases short and J 5 bases short, with 5 bases between. CDR1 and CDR2 (germline): SGHNT, YYREEE (reference sequence). The CDR3 loop reads CASSSSETQYF. The CDR3 DNA reads as TGTGCCAGCAGCTCGAGCGAGACCCAGTACTTC.

On this clone: At one boundary the junction diverges from the germline segment, which might be a read error. This chain connects TRBV19 to TRBJ2-2; D is perhaps TRBD2 (5 bases). The germline CDR1 and CDR2 sequences are LNHDA and SQIVND (reference sequence). This CDR3 has 12 residues. In DNA, the CDR3 is TGTGCCAGTACCTCTTACACCGGGGAGTTGTTTTTT. Translated: CASTSYTGELFF.

V usage is TRBV11-3 and J usage is TRBJ1-2, with D maybe TRBD1 (5 bases). Germline assignment: CDR1 SGHNT and CDR2 YENEEA. V dropped 6 bases and J dropped 7 bases, with 15 bases sitting between them. The CDR3 spans 13 residues. CDR3 protein: CASRPDTGSGYTF. CDR3 in DNA: TGTGCCAGCAGACCCGATACAGGAAGTGGCTACACCTTC.

The sample holds a few counts of this clone. V is TRBV21-1 and J is TRBJ1-6. TRBV21-1 is tagged as a pseudogene. The CDR3 consists of 16 residues. CDR3 nucleotides: TGTGCCAGCAGCAAAACTAGCGGGGGCGGCGATTCACCCCTCCACTTT. It encodes CASSKTSGGGDSPLHF.

This clone was observed a few times. The rearrangement links TRBV5-4 to TRBJ2-7; TRBD1 matches 12 bases. Looked up from germline, CDR1 is SGHNT and CDR2 is YYREEE (reference sequence). This CDR3 is built from 16 residues. The trim removed 2 bases at V and 7 bases at J, leaving 10 bases unmatched. The CDR3 sequence: CASSFPPGQGAGEQYF. In DNA form, the CDR3 reads TGTGCCAGCAGCTTCCCTCCGGGACAGGGGGCAGGGGAGCAGTACTTC.

This clone was picked up a small number of times. The chain combines TRBV19 with TRBJ1-2; D possibly corresponds to TRBD1 (6 bases). This CDR3 is 18 amino acids long. V shed 0 bases and J shed 4 bases, with 21 bases lying between them. CDR1 is LNHDA, CDR2 SQIVND, per germline (reference sequence). This CDR3 is CASSIDLLSPKGGYGYTF. As DNA, the CDR3 is TGTGCCAGTAGTATAGATCTACTCTCACCTAAAGGGGGCTATGGCTACACCTTC. Full variable domain (missing parts from reference TRBV19 and TRBJ1-2): DGGITQSPKYLFRKEGQNVTLSCEQNLNHDAMYWYRQDPGQGLRLIYYSQIVNDFQKGDIAEGYSVSREKKESFPLTVTSAQKNPTAFYLCASSIDLLSPKGGYGYTFGSGTRLTVV.

J is TRBJ1-2 and V is TRBV2; a possible D gene is TRBD1 (5 bases). V lost 5 bases and J 8 bases, leaving 9 bases between the germline ends. The CDR3 runs to 11 residues. CDR1 and CDR2 (germline): SNHLY, FYNNEI. The CDR3 protein is CASSLQAGYTF. In DNA form, the CDR3 reads TGTGCCAGCAGTCTACAGGCCGGCTACACCTTC.

V usage is TRBV6-1 and J usage is TRBJ2-3; possibly TRBD2 for D (6 bases). Trimming took 6 bases from V and 2 from J, leaving 9 bases between them. This CDR3 is built from 13 residues. Germline V gene data show CDR1 as MNHNS and CDR2 as SASEGT. The CDR3 sequence: CASSGGDTDTQYF. DNA for the CDR3: TGTGCCAGCAGCGGGGGAGACACAGATACGCAGTATTTT.

The chain joins TRBV2 to TRBJ1-6; D not resolved. This CDR3 spans 14 amino acids. V was trimmed by 3 bases and J by 9 bases, leaving 12 bases between them. Germline V lookup: CDR1 SNHLY, CDR2 FYNNEI. In DNA, the CDR3 is TGTGCCAGCAGTGAGACCGGGTTCGGTTCACCCCTCCACTTT. Translated, it gives CASSETGFGSPLHF.

About this clone itself: The DNA is omitted, as the CDR3 cannot be located on it reliably, and the CDR3 follows TCRdb's listing. The gene calls are TRBV6-5 and TRBJ2-1; TRBD1, the table's D call, lacks a check against the DNA. The CDR3 spans 13 amino acids, including both terminal residues. Germline lookup yields CDR1 MNHEY and CDR2 SVGAGI. Here the CDR3 reads CASSSSNRFEQFF.

This chain connects TRBV7-2 to TRBJ2-7; tentatively, D is TRBD2 (6 bases). Trimming left V 5 bases short and J 1 base short, with 15 bases between. Germline V gene data show CDR1 as SGHTA and CDR2 as FQGNSA. The CDR3 spans 15 residues. CDR3 nucleotides: TGTGCCAGCAGCCTGCGACGGGGAGGTTCCTACGAGCAGTACTTC. Translation gives CASSLRRGGSYEQYF.